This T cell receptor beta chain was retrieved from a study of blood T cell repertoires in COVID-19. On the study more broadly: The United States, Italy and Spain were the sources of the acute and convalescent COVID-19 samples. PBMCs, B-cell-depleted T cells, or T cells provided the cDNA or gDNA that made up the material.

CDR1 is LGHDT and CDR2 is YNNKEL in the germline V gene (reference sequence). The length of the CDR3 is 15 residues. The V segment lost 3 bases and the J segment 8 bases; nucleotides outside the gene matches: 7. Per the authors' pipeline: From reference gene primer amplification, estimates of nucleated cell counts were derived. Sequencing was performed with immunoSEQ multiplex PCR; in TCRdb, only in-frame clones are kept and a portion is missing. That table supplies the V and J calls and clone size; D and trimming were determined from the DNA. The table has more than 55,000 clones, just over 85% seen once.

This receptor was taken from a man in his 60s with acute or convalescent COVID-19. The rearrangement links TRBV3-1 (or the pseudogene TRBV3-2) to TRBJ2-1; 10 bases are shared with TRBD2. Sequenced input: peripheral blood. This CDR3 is CASSQASSGSHEQFF. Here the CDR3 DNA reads TGTGCCAGCAGCCAGGCATCTAGCGGGAGCCATGAGCAGTTCTTC.